The 28 T cell receptor beta chains below were found in one sample sequenced in a study of control samples from healthy donors and cancer patients. The repertoire was sequenced with immunoSEQ multiplex PCR; TCRdb's copy has only in-frame clones and lacks some. The data contain about 57,000 clones, roughly 90% of them seen just once; the ten biggest clones take up 0.8% to 1%. The specimen was PBMCs. The receptors stem from a man under 40 with colorectal cancer.

V gene TRBV5-1 combines with J gene TRBJ2-5; 10 nucleotides line up with TRBD1. Germline CDR1 and CDR2: SGHRS and YFSETQ. CDR3 length: 13 residues. V shed 5 bases, J shed 9 bases, and the junction held 7 bases outside the gene matches. CDR3 protein: CASSNRQGAAQYF. CDR3 DNA: TGCGCCAGCAGTAACCGACAGGGGGCAGCCCAGTACTTC.

The V and J genes are TRBV7-9 and TRBJ2-2, with a tentative D call TRBD2 (5 bases). This CDR3 is built from 17 residues. Germline CDR1 is SEHNR and CDR2 is FQNEAQ (reference sequence). Deletions cut 5 bases from V and 3 bases from J, with 19 bases between. This CDR3 reads CASSPSGMSRDTGELFF. In nucleotides, the CDR3 is TGTGCCAGCAGCCCCTCCGGGATGAGCCGGGACACCGGGGAGCTGTTTTTT.

The CDR3 bases are TGTGCCAGTAGTACCAAGCGGGGAGGCACAGATACGCAGTATTTT. Its translation is CASSTKRGGTDTQYF. V gene TRBV19 combines with J gene TRBJ2-3, with TRBD2 matching over 7 bases. The CDR3 extends over 15 amino acids. The germline gives CDR1 LNHDA, CDR2 SQIVND (reference sequence). V dropped 4 bases and J dropped 1; count of bases not matched to a gene: 5.

The chain couples TRBV11-2 to TRBJ2-7; D unresolved. This CDR3 is 13 amino acids long. Trimming stripped 5 bases from V and 2 bases from J, with 10 bases between. Germline V gene data show CDR1 as SGHAT and CDR2 as FQNNGV. CDR3: CASSALVPYEQYF. CDR3 coding DNA: TGTGCCAGCAGCGCCCTTGTCCCCTACGAGCAGTACTTC.

This chain connects TRBV9 to TRBJ2-1; D unresolved. Germline-derived CDR1 and CDR2 are SGDLS and YYNGEE. Trimming shortened V by 0 bases and J by 5 bases, and 12 bases separated the two germline ends. This CDR3 spans 15 amino acids. CDR3 DNA: TGTGCCAGCAGCGTAGTCGGCGCCGACAACAATGAGCAGTTCTTC. Translated, it gives CASSVVGADNNEQFF.

V is TRBV19 and J is TRBJ1-1; D not certain. Germline V gene sequence: CDR1 LNHDA, CDR2 SQIVND (reference sequence). V was pared by 5 bases and J by 5 bases, with 9 bases between. The CDR3 is 12 residues long. Here the CDR3 reads CASSEGRTEAFF. The CDR3 coding sequence is TGTGCCAGTAGTGAGGGAAGGACTGAAGCTTTCTTT. Full variable domain (rest looked up from reference TRBV19 and TRBJ1-1): DGGITQSPKYLFRKEGQNVTLSCEQNLNHDAMYWYRQDPGQGLRLIYYSQIVNDFQKGDIAEGYSVSREKKESFPLTVTSAQKNPTAFYLCASSEGRTEAFFGQGTRLTVV.

The CDR3 region is CASSQGEQSEQFF. CDR3 DNA: TGTGCCAGCAGTCAAGGGGAACAAAGTGAGCAGTTCTTC. The rearrangement joins TRBV6-2 or TRBV6-3 to TRBJ2-1; D perhaps matches TRBD1 (5 bases). Germline-derived CDR1 and CDR2 are MNHEY and SVGEGT. V lost 5 bases and J lost 9, with 14 bases in between. The CDR3 extends over 13 amino acids.

The chain links TRBV10-2 to TRBJ2-2; D remains ambiguous. Trimming pared 6 bases from V and 2 bases from J, leaving 10 bases between. The CDR3 runs 14 residues. Germline V gene sequence: CDR1 WSHSY, CDR2 SAAADI. The CDR3, as DNA: TGCGCCAGCAGCCCGGGCCCTAACACCGGGGAGCTGTTTTTT. Residues: CASSPGPNTGELFF.

The rearrangement uses TRBV25-1 and TRBJ2-2; D not resolved. Germline loops: CDR1 MGHDK, CDR2 SYGVNS. The CDR3 spans 14 residues. V dropped 4 bases and J dropped 1 base, with 7 bases sitting between them. DNA for the CDR3: TGTGCCAGCAGTGCGCCGGTGAACACCGGGGAGCTGTTTTTT. Residues: CASSAPVNTGELFF.

The chain carries TRBV24-1 and TRBJ1-1, with D possibly matching TRBD1 (5 bases). Trimming cost V 3 bases and J 5 bases, with 9 bases left between them. CDR1 KGHDR and CDR2 SFDVKD come from the germline V gene. CDR3 size: 13 residues. The CDR3 protein is CATSDTQGTEAFF. The CDR3 coding sequence is TGTGCCACCAGTGATACTCAGGGTACTGAAGCTTTCTTT.

The chain has TRBV5-1 and TRBJ1-1; possible D gene TRBD1, 5 bases. V gave up 0 bases and J gave up 11 bases, with 17 bases separating them. The germline V gene has CDR1 SGHRS and CDR2 YFSETQ. The CDR3 has 14 residues. CDR3 sequence reads: CASSLEIGTAKAFF. Written as DNA, the CDR3 is TGCGCCAGCAGCTTGGAGATCGGGACGGCGAAGGCTTTCTTT.

The chain uses TRBV7-2 and TRBJ2-2; 13 bases map to TRBD2. With 3 bases clipped from V and 5 bases from J, the junction kept 12 bases outside the gene matches. The CDR3 is 19 residues long. Per germline, CDR1 SGHTA and CDR2 FQGNSA. Here the CDR3 reads CASSFRRGLAGLGTGELFF. CDR3 sequence (DNA): TGTGCCAGCAGCTTTAGGCGGGGACTAGCGGGGTTAGGGACCGGGGAGCTGTTTTTT.

This sequence joins TRBV19 and TRBJ1-6; D gene unclear. Trimming removed 7 bases at V and 0 bases at J, with 19 bases between. CDR1 LNHDA and CDR2 SQIVND come from the germline V gene (reference sequence). The CDR3 has 18 amino acids. CDR3 sequence reads: CASTDQSPSGSYNSPLHF. CDR3 bases: TGTGCCAGTACCGACCAGTCCCCCTCTGGCTCCTATAATTCACCCCTCCACTTT.

V usage is TRBV7-8 and J usage is TRBJ2-7, with TRBD2 matching over 11 bases. This CDR3 contains 14 residues. Germline values: CDR1 SGHVS, CDR2 FQNEAQ. V shed 6 bases and J 2 bases; nucleotides not matched to a gene: 3. The CDR3 DNA reads TGTGCCAGCAGTCCTAGCGGGGGGCCCTACGAGCAGTACTTC. Translated, it gives CASSPSGGPYEQYF.

V gene TRBV9 combines with J gene TRBJ1-3; D gene ambiguous. The germline V gene encodes CDR1 SGDLS and CDR2 YYNGEE. This CDR3 spans 13 amino acids. With 1 base removed from V and 4 bases from J, the gap between germline ends came to 6 bases. The CDR3 sequence: CASSVYEGNTIYF. CDR3 sequence (DNA): TGTGCCAGCAGCGTATATGAGGGAAACACCATATATTTT.

As DNA, the CDR3 is TGTGCCACCAGTGGGTGGGTAGGGAATGAGCAGTTCTTC. Residues: CATSGWVGNEQFF. The chain uses TRBV24-1 and TRBJ2-1; D uncertain. The CDR3 is made up of 13 amino acids. The V and J ends lost 5 bases and 7 bases respectively, with 11 bases between them. Germline lookup yields CDR1 KGHDR and CDR2 SFDVKD.

V is TRBV27 and J is TRBJ2-1; D may be TRBD1 or TRBD2 (6 bases each). Trimming removed 3 bases at V and 10 bases at J, with 10 bases between. Germline lookup yields CDR1 MNHEY and CDR2 SMNVEV (reference sequence). The CDR3 is 12 residues long. As DNA, the CDR3 is TGTGCCAGCAGTTTCTTGGGGGGCGAGCAGTTCTTC. It specifies CASSFLGGEQFF.

A few counts support this clone. The chain employs TRBV28 and TRBJ1-2; TRBD1 agrees at 8 bases. Germline V lookup: CDR1 MDHEN, CDR2 SYDVKM. After removal of 3 bases from V and 7 bases from J, the junction contained 13 bases not matched to a gene. The CDR3 length is 16 residues. The chain's CDR3 is CASSLTTGVAWVGYTF. The CDR3 nucleotides are TGTGCCAGCAGTTTGACGACAGGGGTTGCTTGGGTTGGCTACACCTTC.

V usage is TRBV6-1 and J usage is TRBJ2-7, with no clear D. V lost 3 bases, J lost 3 bases, and 6 bases lay in between. The CDR3 runs to 12 residues. Germline V lookup: CDR1 MNHNS, CDR2 SASEGT. The CDR3 region has the DNA TGTGCCAGCAGTGAGGTATACTACGAGCAGTACGTC. Its translation: CASSEVYYEQYV.

This chain links TRBV12-3 or TRBV12-4 with TRBJ1-5; no clear D gene. The V end lost 5 bases, the J end lost 4 bases, and 6 bases lay between the germline ends. This CDR3 is built from 12 residues. The CDR3 nucleotides are TGTGCCAGCAGTCATGCAAATCAGCCCCAGCATTTT. Its translation: CASSHANQPQHF.

The chain uses TRBV27 and TRBJ1-1, with 7 bases fitting TRBD1. Germline lookup yields CDR1 MNHEY and CDR2 SMNVEV (reference sequence). CDR3 length equals 14 residues. The V gene end was trimmed by 5 bases and the J gene end by 1 base; junction bases not matched to a gene: 4. This CDR3 is CASSRQGKNTEAFF. The CDR3 region has the DNA TGTGCCAGCAGTCGACAGGGAAAGAACACTGAAGCTTTCTTT.

J is TRBJ1-1 and V is TRBV18; TRBD1 matches at 9 bases. The CDR3 has 15 residues. With 5 bases clipped from V and 7 bases from J, the junction kept 11 bases outside the gene matches. The V gene's germline CDR1 is KGHSH and CDR2 LQKENI. The CDR3 region is CASSNGQGRILEAFF. For the CDR3, the DNA is TGTGCCAGCTCAAACGGACAGGGGAGGATTCTTGAAGCTTTCTTT. The full variable domain, in which reference TRBV18 and TRBJ1-1 provide the parts outside the CDR3, is NAGVMQNPRHLVRRRGQEARLRCSPMKGHSHVYWYRQLPEEGLKFMVYLQKENIIDESGMPKERFSAEFPKEGPSILRIQQVVRGDSAAYFCASSNGQGRILEAFFGQGTRLTVV.

V is TRBV9 and J is TRBJ2-3; possible D gene TRBD1, 6 bases. This CDR3 has 14 residues. Germline CDR1 SGDLS, CDR2 YYNGEE. Trimming cost V 6 bases and J 1 base, with 12 bases left between them. As DNA, the CDR3 is TGTGCCAGCACCAGGGGTTATCGCACAGATACGCAGTATTTT. Its protein is CASTRGYRTDTQYF.

CDR3 bases: TGCAGCGTGACAGGGATGAACACTGAAGCTTTCTTT. The encoded protein is CSVTGMNTEAFF. The rearrangement links TRBV29-1 to TRBJ1-1, with TRBD1 matching 7 bases. The CDR3 extends over 12 amino acids. The trim removed 6 bases at V and 0 bases at J, leaving 1 base unmatched. CDR1 is SQVTM and CDR2 is ANQGSEA in the germline V gene.

The chain couples TRBV27 to TRBJ2-3; D is ambiguous. There are 13 residues in the CDR3. V was trimmed by 3 bases and J by 5 bases, leaving 9 bases between them. Looked up from germline, CDR1 is MNHEY and CDR2 is SMNVEV (reference sequence). CDR3 residues: CASSLGRGDTQYF. DNA of the CDR3: TGTGCCAGCAGTTTGGGCCGTGGAGATACGCAGTATTTT.

The rearrangement links TRBV9 to TRBJ2-7; D is possibly TRBD2 (5 bases). CDR3 length: 14 amino acids. Germline CDR1 SGDLS, CDR2 YYNGEE. V was cut by 3 bases and J by 2 bases, with 12 bases left in between. CDR3 protein: CASSEGLITYEQYF. Here the CDR3 DNA reads TGTGCCAGCAGCGAAGGACTCATCACCTACGAGCAGTACTTC.

The gene calls are TRBV4-3 and TRBJ2-2; D call uncertain. With 0 bases removed from V and 1 base from J, the gap between germline ends came to 12 bases. The CDR3 is made up of 17 amino acids. Per the germline V gene, CDR1 is LGHNA and CDR2 is YSLEER. The CDR3 here is CASSQDRASRNTGELFF. CDR3 coding DNA: TGCGCCAGCAGCCAAGATAGGGCGTCAAGGAACACCGGGGAGCTGTTTTTT.

This chain links TRBV9 with TRBJ2-2; D ambiguous. CDR1 SGDLS and CDR2 YYNGEE come from the germline V gene. This CDR3 has 14 residues. Trimming took off 0 bases at V and 4 bases at J, with 7 bases between the two ends. CDR3: CASSVGSSTGELFF. CDR3 bases: TGTGCCAGCAGCGTAGGATCTTCCACCGGGGAGCTGTTTTTT. Full variable domain (rest looked up from reference TRBV9 and TRBJ2-2): DSGVTQTPKHLITATGQRVTLRCSPRSGDLSVYWYQQSLDQGLQFLIQYYNGEERAKGNILERFSAQQFPDLHSELNLSSLELGDSALYFCASSVGSSTGELFFGEGSRLTVL.